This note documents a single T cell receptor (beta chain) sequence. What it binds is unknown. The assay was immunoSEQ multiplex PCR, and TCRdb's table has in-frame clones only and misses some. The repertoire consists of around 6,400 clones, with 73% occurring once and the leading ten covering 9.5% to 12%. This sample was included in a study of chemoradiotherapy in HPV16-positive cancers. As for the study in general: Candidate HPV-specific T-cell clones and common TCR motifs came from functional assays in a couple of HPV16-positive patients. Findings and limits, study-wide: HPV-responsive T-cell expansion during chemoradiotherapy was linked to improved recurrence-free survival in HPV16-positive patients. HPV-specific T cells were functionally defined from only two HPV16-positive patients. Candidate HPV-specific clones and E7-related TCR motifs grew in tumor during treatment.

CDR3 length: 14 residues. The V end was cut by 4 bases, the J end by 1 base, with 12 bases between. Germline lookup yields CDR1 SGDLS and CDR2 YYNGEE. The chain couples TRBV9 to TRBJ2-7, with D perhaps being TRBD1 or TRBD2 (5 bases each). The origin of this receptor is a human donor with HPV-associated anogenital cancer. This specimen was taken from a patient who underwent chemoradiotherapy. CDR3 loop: CASSPGPISYEQYF. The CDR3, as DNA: TGTGCCAGCAGCCCGGGACCGATTTCCTACGAGCAGTACTTC.